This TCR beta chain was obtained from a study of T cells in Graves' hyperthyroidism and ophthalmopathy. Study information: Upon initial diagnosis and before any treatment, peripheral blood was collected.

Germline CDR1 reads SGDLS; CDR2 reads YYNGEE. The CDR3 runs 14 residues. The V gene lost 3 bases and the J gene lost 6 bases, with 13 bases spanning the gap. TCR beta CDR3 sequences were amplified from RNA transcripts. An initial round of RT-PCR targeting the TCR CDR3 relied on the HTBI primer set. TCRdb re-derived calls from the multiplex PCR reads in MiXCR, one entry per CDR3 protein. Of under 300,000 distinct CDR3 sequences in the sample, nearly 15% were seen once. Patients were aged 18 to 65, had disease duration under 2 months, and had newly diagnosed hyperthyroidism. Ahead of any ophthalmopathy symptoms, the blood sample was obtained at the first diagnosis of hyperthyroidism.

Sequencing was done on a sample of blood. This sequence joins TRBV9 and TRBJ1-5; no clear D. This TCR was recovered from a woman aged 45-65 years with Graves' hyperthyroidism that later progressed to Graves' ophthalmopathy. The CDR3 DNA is TGTGCCAGCAGCGACCCGGAGTTGGGTCAGCCCCAGCATTTT. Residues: CASSDPELGQPQHF.